A single sample gave rise to the 13 T cell receptor beta chains below, sequenced in a study of cytomegalovirus exposure and HLA in healthy donors. Both 60 Vbeta primers and 13 Jbeta primers went into the PCR. The protocol was immunoSEQ multiplex PCR, while the TCRdb copy is restricted to in-frame clones and leaves out a portion. The sample carries under 200,000 clones, 60% to 80% recorded once. The sequenced material came from PBMCs. These receptors came from a man aged 45-65 years in good health and CMV-seropositive.

The chain links TRBV5-1 to TRBJ2-1; 8 nucleotides match TRBD2. The CDR3 totals 15 residues. In germline, CDR1 is SGHRS, CDR2 YFSETQ. J lost 5 bases, V lost 5 bases, and 9 bases had no gene match. DNA for the CDR3: TGCGCCAGCAGTAAAGGGACTAGAACCCACAATGAGCAGTTCTTC. Amino acid sequence: CASSKGTRTHNEQFF.

The CDR3 region has the DNA TGTGCCAGCAGCAAATTAGCGGGGGGAAGCTCCTACGAGCAGTACTTC. This translates into CASSKLAGGSSYEQYF. The gene calls are TRBV7-9 and TRBJ2-7, with TRBD2 matching 10 bases. This CDR3 region has 16 residues. CDR1 and CDR2 from the germline V gene are SEHNR and FQNEAQ (reference sequence). V was pared by 5 bases and J by 0 bases, with 7 bases of the junction left unmatched.

This clone was seen more than once but under ten times. The chain joins TRBV5-6 to TRBJ1-1; 8 bases map to TRBD1. J was trimmed by 2 bases and V by 4 bases; bases with no gene match: 13. The CDR3 is 17 amino acids. In germline, CDR1 is SGHDT, CDR2 YYEEEE. The CDR3 DNA follows: TGTGCCAGCAGCCCCGGACAGGGAAAGGGCAAAAACACTGAAGCTTTCTTT. It translates to CASSPGQGKGKNTEAFF.

The chain couples TRBV7-9 to TRBJ2-4, with 7 bases lining up with TRBD1. The CDR3 totals 17 residues. The trim removed 11 bases at V and 1 base at J, leaving 17 bases unmatched. Looked up from germline, CDR1 is SEHNR and CDR2 is FQNEAQ (reference sequence). This CDR3 reads CAPEGTRGSRAKNIQYF. CDR3 bases: TGTGCCCCCGAGGGTACCAGGGGGAGTAGGGCCAAAAACATTCAGTACTTC.

The chain combines TRBV27 with TRBJ1-4; 10 nucleotides line up with TRBD1. The germline V gene encodes CDR1 MNHEY and CDR2 SMNVEV (reference sequence). The J segment lost 5 bases and the V segment lost 5 bases, leaving 5 bases of the junction unmatched. This CDR3 comprises 15 residues. The CDR3 loop reads CASSGRGQGNEKLFF. CDR3 coding DNA: TGTGCCAGCAGTGGAAGGGGACAGGGGAATGAAAAACTGTTTTTT.

The chain carries TRBV7-2 and TRBJ2-6; 8 bases map to TRBD1. Germline lookup yields CDR1 SGHTA and CDR2 FQGNSA. Unmatched junction bases numbered 13, after V lost 6 bases and J lost 0 bases. The CDR3 runs to 19 residues. CDR3 residues: CASRADRGFWISGANVLTF. The CDR3 DNA reads TGTGCCAGCAGGGCTGACAGGGGTTTTTGGATCTCTGGGGCCAACGTCCTGACTTTC.

The rearrangement links TRBV15 to TRBJ1-4, with D possibly TRBD1 on 6 matching bases. Trimming shortened V by 0 bases and J by 8 bases, and 13 bases separated the two germline ends. The germline V gene has CDR1 LNHNV and CDR2 YYDKDF (reference sequence). The CDR3 is made up of 15 amino acids. CDR3 in DNA: TGTGCCACCAGCAGAGATGGGGGCGAAGGGGAAAAACTGTTTTTT. It yields the protein CATSRDGGEGEKLFF.

The chain links TRBV7-2 to TRBJ2-1, with 7 nucleotides matching TRBD1. CDR1 and CDR2 (germline): SGHTA, FQGNSA. The CDR3 loop spans 13 amino acids. J lost 5 bases, V lost 3 bases, and 1 base had no gene match. The CDR3 DNA sequence: TGTGCCAGCAGCTTGACAGGGAACAATGAGCAGTTCTTC. Translating gives CASSLTGNNEQFF. Drawing the rest from reference TRBV7-2 and TRBJ2-1, the complete variable domain is GAGVSQSPSNKVTEKGKDVELRCDPISGHTALYWYRQSLGQGLEFLIYFQGNSAPDKSGLPSDRFSAERTGGSVSTLTIQRTQQEDSAVYLCASSLTGNNEQFFGPGTRLTVL.

The V gene is TRBV27, the J gene TRBJ1-5, with D perhaps matching TRBD1 (5 bases). Trimming took 7 bases from V and 1 from J, leaving 17 bases between them. This CDR3 comprises 16 residues. Germline CDR1 is MNHEY and CDR2 is SMNVEV (reference sequence). CDR3 amino acids: CASIPGPPWSNQPQHF. The CDR3 region has the DNA TGTGCCAGCATTCCAGGGCCCCCTTGGAGCAATCAGCCCCAGCATTTT.

The V and J genes are TRBV28 and TRBJ2-5; 8 positions match TRBD2. Germline trimming cut 2 bases from V and 6 bases from J; bases unmatched to any gene: 17. The CDR3 consists of 18 residues. Per germline, CDR1 MDHEN and CDR2 SYDVKM. DNA of the CDR3: TGTGCCAGCAGTTTAGCGGGGTGGGGTTTTGCGGGGGGCCAGACCCAGTACTTC. Residues: CASSLAGWGFAGGQTQYF.

The chain employs TRBV5-1 and TRBJ2-2; 12 nucleotides agree with TRBD2. The CDR3 runs 16 residues. Germline V CDR1 and CDR2: SGHRS, YFSETQ. The V and J ends lost 0 bases and 6 bases, in that order; junction bases with no gene match: 3. In DNA, the CDR3 is TGCGCCAGCAGCTTGGCTCCTAGCGGGGGGGCCGGGGAGCTGTTTTTT. Translated, it gives CASSLAPSGGAGELFF. The variable domain in full, with the rest retrieved from reference TRBV5-1 and TRBJ2-2, is KAGVTQTPRYLIKTRGQQVTLSCSPISGHRSVSWYQQTPGQGLQFLFEYFSETQRNKGNFPGRFSGRQFSNSRSEMNVSTLELGDSALYLCASSLAPSGGAGELFFGEGSRLTVL.

This clone was seen just once. The gene calls are TRBV9 and TRBJ2-5; D might be TRBD1 (6 bases). With 0 bases removed from V and 2 bases from J, the gap between germline ends came to 11 bases. CDR3 size: 15 residues. The germline V gene encodes CDR1 SGDLS and CDR2 YYNGEE. CDR3 sequence: CASSVEGGSQETQYF. The DNA of the CDR3 is TGTGCCAGCAGCGTAGAAGGGGGTTCGCAAGAGACCCAGTACTTC. Full variable domain (remainder filled in from reference TRBV9 and TRBJ2-5): DSGVTQTPKHLITATGQRVTLRCSPRSGDLSVYWYQQSLDQGLQFLIQYYNGEERAKGNILERFSAQQFPDLHSELNLSSLELGDSALYFCASSVEGGSQETQYFGPGTRLLVL.

The rearrangement joins TRBV6-5 to TRBJ1-2; 7 nucleotides line up with TRBD1. The trim removed 6 bases at V and 4 bases at J, leaving 8 bases unmatched. The CDR3 covers 14 residues. The germline gives CDR1 MNHEY, CDR2 SVGAGI. DNA for the CDR3: TGTGCCAGCAGACCGGGACAGCATTCCTATGGCTACACCTTC. This gives the protein CASRPGQHSYGYTF.